Each of the 20 T cell receptor beta chains below was sequenced from the same sample in a study of control samples from healthy donors and cancer patients. Data came from immunoSEQ multiplex PCR; TCRdb stores just in-frame clones and leaves some out. The table records 75,000 to 95,000 clones, roughly 89% of them present only once. The specimen was PBMCs. The source is a woman aged 45-65 years with colorectal cancer.

The genes are TRBV27 and TRBJ1-5; weak D call: TRBD1 (5 bases). Between the trimmed V and J ends, which lost 8 bases and 3 bases, there was a span of 17 bases. The germline CDR1 and CDR2 sequences are MNHEY and SMNVEV (reference sequence). The CDR3 sequence is 15 residues long. The CDR3: CASAGLGVINQPQHF. In nucleotides, the CDR3 is TGTGCCAGCGCGGGGTTAGGGGTTATCAATCAGCCCCAGCATTTT.

V and J are TRBV7-2 and TRBJ1-2; 9 positions match TRBD1. Per germline, CDR1 SGHTA and CDR2 FQGNSA. J gave up 1 base and V 4 bases, and 1 base lay outside the gene matches. This CDR3 region has 14 residues. CDR3 amino acids: CASSSDRGNYGYTF. The CDR3 bases are TGTGCCAGCAGCTCGGACAGGGGTAACTATGGCTACACCTTC.

CDR3 amino acids: CASSRQGSYSNQPQHF. Here the CDR3 DNA reads TGTGCCAGTAGTAGACAGGGCTCTTATAGCAATCAGCCCCAGCATTTT. This chain connects TRBV19 to TRBJ1-5; 7 bases map to TRBD1. With 4 bases clipped from V and 0 bases from J, the junction kept 6 bases outside the gene matches. This CDR3 spans 16 amino acids. The germline V gene has CDR1 LNHDA and CDR2 SQIVND (reference sequence). Together with reference TRBV19 and TRBJ1-5, the CDR3 gives the full variable domain: DGGITQSPKYLFRKEGQNVTLSCEQNLNHDAMYWYRQDPGQGLRLIYYSQIVNDFQKGDIAEGYSVSREKKESFPLTVTSAQKNPTAFYLCASSRQGSYSNQPQHFGDGTRLSIL.

The V gene is TRBV7-2, the J gene TRBJ2-5, with 10 bases matching TRBD2. The CDR3 consists of 17 residues. Unmatched junction bases numbered 11, after V lost 3 bases and J lost 4 bases. CDR1 is SGHTA, CDR2 FQGNSA, per germline. CDR3 residues: CASSFGVAGGFGETQYF. For the CDR3, the DNA is TGTGCCAGCAGCTTTGGGGTAGCGGGGGGTTTTGGAGAGACCCAGTACTTC. The full variable domain, completed using reference TRBV7-2 and TRBJ2-5, is GAGVSQSPSNKVTEKGKDVELRCDPISGHTALYWYRQSLGQGLEFLIYFQGNSAPDKSGLPSDRFSAERTGGSVSTLTIQRTQQEDSAVYLCASSFGVAGGFGETQYFGPGTRLLVL.

The V call is TRBV6-5, the J call TRBJ1-1; 7 bases line up with TRBD1. Germline CDR1 and CDR2: MNHEY and SVGAGI. Germline trimming cut 7 bases from V and 3 bases from J; bases unmatched to any gene: 11. The length of the CDR3 is 15 residues. CDR3 residues: CASKSDRVVDTEAFF. The CDR3 nucleotides read TGTGCCAGCAAATCAGACAGGGTGGTCGACACTGAAGCTTTCTTT.

This clone was recorded once. CDR3 sequence reads: CASSQVELDRPSQYF. DNA of the CDR3: TGCGCCAGCAGCCAAGTCGAACTGGACAGACCCTCGCAGTATTTT. The J gene is TRBJ2-3, the V gene TRBV4-1, with a tentative D call TRBD1 (6 bases). Germline V gene sequence: CDR1 MGHRA, CDR2 YSYEKL. This CDR3 comprises 15 residues. V was trimmed by 1 base and J by 10 bases, leaving 18 bases between them.

This clone showed up just a few times. The chain combines TRBV4-1 with TRBJ2-1; 8 nucleotides agree with TRBD2. Germline lookup yields CDR1 MGHRA and CDR2 YSYEKL. The CDR3 covers 14 residues. J lost 5 bases, V lost 6 bases, and 6 bases had no gene match. The CDR3 DNA reads TGCGCCAGCAGTCAGCGGGGGTCCAACAATGAGCAGTTCTTC. Its translation is CASSQRGSNNEQFF.

The J gene is TRBJ1-2, the V gene TRBV19; D gene ambiguous. The germline V gene has CDR1 LNHDA and CDR2 SQIVND (reference sequence). Deletions cut 5 bases from V and 6 bases from J, with 10 bases between. The CDR3 consists of 12 residues. The CDR3 sequence is CASSQSGHGYTF. The DNA of the CDR3 is TGTGCCAGTAGTCAGTCAGGCCATGGCTACACCTTC.

Regarding this clone: The sample carries other DNA sequences with the same CDR3. V gene TRBV19 combines with J gene TRBJ1-5; TRBD1 might be the D (6 bases). The V end lost 5 bases, the J end lost 2 bases, and 10 bases lay between the germline ends. The CDR3 sequence is 14 residues long. Germline CDR1 reads LNHDA; CDR2 reads SQIVND (reference sequence). CDR3 DNA: TGTGCCAGTAGTGGGTCAGGGGGCAATCAGCCCCAGCATTTT. It specifies CASSGSGGNQPQHF.

This rearrangement joins TRBV4-2 to TRBJ1-1; no definite D call. Deletions cut 0 bases from V and 5 bases from J, with 16 bases between. CDR1 is LGHNA, CDR2 YNFKEQ, per germline. The CDR3 has 16 residues. As DNA, the CDR3 is TGTGCCAGCAGCCAAGATGAGGGTTTCGCGAGAACTGAAGCTTTCTTT. Translating gives CASSQDEGFARTEAFF.

This clone showed up just once. The rearrangement joins TRBV27 to TRBJ2-3; TRBD1 matches 8 bases. Germline trimming cut 5 bases from V and 0 bases from J; bases unmatched to any gene: 10. The germline CDR1 and CDR2 sequences are MNHEY and SMNVEV (reference sequence). This CDR3 has 17 amino acids. The CDR3 loop is CASSTGQGPFSTDTQYF. CDR3 nucleotides: TGTGCCAGCAGTACCGGACAGGGCCCCTTTAGCACAGATACGCAGTATTTT.

This chain joins TRBV24-1 and TRBJ1-1; D is undetermined. With 3 bases removed from V and 4 bases from J, the gap between germline ends came to 8 bases. This CDR3 is built from 13 residues. Germline CDR1 KGHDR, CDR2 SFDVKD. CDR3 in DNA: TGTGCCACCAGTGATGGGGAGGGCACTGAAGCTTTCTTT. Protein sequence: CATSDGEGTEAFF.

This chain uses TRBV19 with TRBJ2-3, with a tentative D call TRBD1 (5 bases). Germline CDR1 is LNHDA and CDR2 is SQIVND (reference sequence). The CDR3 contains 14 residues. The germline V and J ends were trimmed by 7 bases and 0 bases, with 11 bases remaining between them. The CDR3 coding sequence is TGTGCCAGTATGGTGCAGGGTAGCACAGATACGCAGTATTTT. The encoded protein is CASMVQGSTDTQYF.

V is TRBV29-1 and J is TRBJ1-5; no clear D. CDR3 size: 12 residues. Germline V gene lookup returns CDR1 SQVTM and CDR2 ANQGSEA. V shed 0 bases and J shed 9 bases, with 9 bases lying between them. Written as DNA, the CDR3 is TGCAGCGTTGAAGACCCGGGTTTGCCCCAGCATTTT. As protein: CSVEDPGLPQHF.

This clone appeared a single time. The chain couples TRBV24-1 to TRBJ2-5; D ambiguous. The CDR3 totals 14 residues. Deletions cut 3 bases from V and 0 bases from J, with 7 bases between. Germline CDR1 and CDR2: KGHDR and SFDVKD. CDR3 protein: CATSDDGYQETQYF. The CDR3 bases are TGTGCCACCAGTGATGACGGATACCAAGAGACCCAGTACTTC.

This sequence joins TRBV24-1 and TRBJ2-3; 10 bases line up with TRBD1. CDR3 length: 16 residues. Germline CDR1 and CDR2: KGHDR and SFDVKD. The junction had 8 bases not matched to a gene; V was cut back by 3 bases and J by 6 bases. The CDR3 reads CATSDPTGQGTDTQYF. The CDR3 coding sequence is TGTGCCACCAGTGATCCTACGGGACAGGGGACTGATACGCAGTATTTT.

The chain combines TRBV6-6 with TRBJ2-7; 11 bases align to TRBD1. V trimming: 5 bases; J trimming: 6 bases; junction bases outside the gene matches: 6. CDR3 length: 14 residues. Per the germline V gene, CDR1 is MNHNY and CDR2 is SVGAGI (reference sequence). Here the CDR3 reads CASSLGQGALEQYV. DNA of the CDR3: TGTGCCAGCAGTCTCGGACAGGGGGCGCTCGAGCAGTACGTC.

V gene TRBV24-1 combines with J gene TRBJ2-2, with D unclear. This CDR3 spans 14 amino acids. Trimming took 8 bases from V and 1 from J, leaving 10 bases between them. The germline gives CDR1 KGHDR, CDR2 SFDVKD. The CDR3 loop is CATTPSQNTGELFF. The CDR3 DNA follows: TGTGCCACCACCCCGAGCCAGAACACCGGGGAGCTGTTTTTT.

This clone was recorded once. The V and J genes are TRBV4-3 and TRBJ2-6, with D uncertain. The CDR3 consists of 16 residues. V lost 4 bases and J 4 bases, leaving 14 bases between the germline ends. Germline CDR1 is LGHNA and CDR2 is YSLEER. The chain's CDR3 is CASSPAPVSGANVLTF. The CDR3 DNA sequence: TGCGCCAGCAGCCCCGCCCCGGTTTCGGGGGCCAACGTCCTGACTTTC.

This rearrangement joins TRBV4-3 to TRBJ2-5, with 11 nucleotides matching TRBD2. V lost 0 bases to trimming and J lost 6 bases; unmatched junction nucleotides: 6. The CDR3 loop spans 16 amino acids. Germline-derived CDR1 and CDR2 are LGHNA and YSLEER. The CDR3 DNA is TGCGCCAGCAGCCAAGATTCCCCTAGCGGGGGGAAGACCCAGTACTTC. Encoded protein: CASSQDSPSGGKTQYF.